This T cell receptor beta chain was found in a study of blood T cells in healthy people across ages (dated by TCRdb to between 2014 and 2017). For context, the study as a whole: In model experiments, template switching captured about one uniquely barcoded TCR beta cDNA molecule for every two T cells. Using deep sequencing normalized with unique cDNA molecular identifiers, the study measured how TCR beta repertoire diversity changes with age. Donors were grouped into four age groups: young (average 16 years), middle-aged (roughly 37), aged (around 62) and long-lived (approximately 81). Two additional independent replicas of 1 million unique cDNA reads from the same blood draw were analyzed for two donors (one aged 18 to 30 and one aged 80 or older).

The donors were some 36 Caucasian individuals from Russia, aged roughly 6 to 95 years, who were systemically healthy. Around 9.8 milliliters of peripheral blood were collected from each donor into EDTA-treated Vacutainer tubes. Ficoll-Paque density-gradient centrifugation was used to isolate PBMCs, with at least 7 million per sample. Trizol reagent was used to extract total RNA from PBMCs, with at least 6 micrograms per sample. Naive CD45RAhigh/CD27high T cell percentages were measured by flow cytometry on a PBMC aliquot from every donor. The receptor library was made with 5' RACE. The listed sequencing device is Illumina HiSeq 2500. The second PCR ran for about 6 to 12 cycles and used a J-beta primer mix along with a sample-barcoded 5' primer. Each TCR beta cDNA molecule received a unique molecular identifier from a template-switch 5' adaptor carrying 12 random nucleotides. Each sample yielded at least 3 million CDR3-containing paired-end reads. First-strand cDNA was synthesized from all RNA with the Mint cDNA synthesis kit, primed by a TRBC-specific oligonucleotide. After uracil-DNA glycosylase treatment, a first 18-cycle PCR used universal primers M1SS and BC2_uni_R on all cDNA. The study's processing was this. Each sample was normalized by randomly selecting 1 million high-quality reads, each carrying a distinct molecular identifier. Instead of being binned into consensus sequences, reads that shared molecular identifiers were thrown out. CDR3 identification, clonotype clustering and error correction used MiTCR with a Q25 quality threshold and the strictest error-elimination algorithm. A nonparametric unseen species model with Euler transformation was used to estimate a lower bound on total TCR beta diversity. The public reads were reanalyzed by TCRdb: fastp trimming at Q25, MiXCR alignment, in-frame beta chains only. For every CDR3 protein sequence, its rows merge into one entry that carries the most common genes and DNA. The authors' filters were not applied to this entry. The sample table records about 800,000 distinct CDR3 sequences; 20% to 30% of these occur just once. Around 3.6% of the sample rests with the top ten.

The paper as a whole reports these results and caveats: Observed TCR beta diversity per million T cells fell roughly linearly with age, and a significant reduction was already apparent by age approximately 41. A strong correlation was found between observed TCR beta diversity and the percentage of naive T cells measured by flow cytometry. Because profiling used bulk unsorted PBMCs, naive and antigen-experienced compartments could not be compared conclusively. Because the CMV infection status of the donors was unknown, age-related changes in expanded clonotypes may potentially have been confounded. Estimates of total diversity based on one million sequenced T cells were considered lower bounds and underestimates. Compared with the aged group, the long-lived group had more naive CD4+ T cells, fewer expanded clones and increased TCR diversity, a pattern suggesting age selection.

On this clonotype: What antigen it recognizes has not been identified. Nothing much larger sits one base from this clone, and base qualities are not available.

The CDR3 runs 14 amino acids, cysteine and phenylalanine included. The DNA shown is the 42-base CDR3, in frame from base 1. Trimming leaves V shorter by 6 bases and J shorter by 4 bases, with the junction holding 9 bases beyond the gene matches. A further study also used this sample, focusing on T cells of mothers and their children. The second paper states: Donors were nine systemically healthy Caucasian individuals: three mothers and their six children. cDNA synthesis consumed the entire amount of extracted RNA, loaded at 1.5 ug RNA in each 15 ul reaction. In the second PCR, the M1S primer added sample barcodes and 2-4 random nucleotides. Over 10 million TCR beta CDR3 reads came from each mother, compared with approximately 3 million reads from each child. In both related and unrelated pairs, thymic selection shapes the output of TCR recombination in a similar way, with inherited differences having only a minor effect. Normalized repertoire overlap was always found to be slightly, but never significantly, higher in related mother-child pairs than in unrelated mother-child pairs. No persistent microchimeric T cell clones were found, with a detection sensitivity of 75 to 100 clones per million clonotypes. The study used deep NGS to compare TCR beta repertoires of mothers and children, seeking features distinguishing related mother-child pairs from unrelated individuals. On average, the children were about 10 +/- 4 years old, while the mothers were around 42 +/- 4 years old. After adapter ligation with NEBNext reagents, the libraries were sequenced on Illumina HiSeq 2000 with 100+100 nt paired-end reads. To prevent cross-contamination, the mother and child libraries were prepared a month apart and were sequenced in separate runs. For each donor, somewhere between about 450,000 and 2,000,000 distinct TCR beta clonotypes were identified. Naive TCR beta clonotypes were estimated from low-frequency clonotypes matched to each donor's FACS-determined naive share, without sorting.

In this chain, TRBV12-3 or TRBV12-4 is recombined with TRBJ2-7; 7 nucleotides in the junction match TRBD2. The clonotype was recovered from a boy aged 5-17 years in good health. The specimen was blood. CDR3 loop: CASSPLSGDYEQYF. The DNA reads as follows: TGTGCCAGCAGCCCCCTAAGCGGGGATTACGAGCAGTACTTC.